Below are 7 T cell receptor beta chains sequenced from a single sample in a study of blood T cell repertoires in COVID-19. Here immunoSEQ multiplex PCR was the method, and the copy in TCRdb shows in-frame clones only, minus some. The sample holds nearly 65,000 clones, about 86% seen once. Sequenced: peripheral blood. The receptors derive from a human donor in a cohort sampled during active COVID-19.

The V gene is TRBV25-1, the J gene TRBJ2-1, with TRBD1 identical over 7 bases. Germline CDR1 MGHDK, CDR2 SYGVNS. Unmatched junction bases numbered 1, after V lost 6 bases and J lost 8 bases. This CDR3 is built from 11 residues. This chain's CDR3 is CASSTGDEQFF. CDR3 in DNA: TGTGCCAGCAGCACAGGGGATGAGCAGTTCTTC. Full variable domain (remainder filled in from reference TRBV25-1 and TRBJ2-1): EADIYQTPRYLVIGTGKKITLECSQTMGHDKMYWYQQDPGMELHLIHYSYGVNSTEKGDLSSESTVSRIRTEHFPLTLESARPSHTSQYLCASSTGDEQFFGPGTRLTVL.

V usage is TRBV7-6 and J usage is TRBJ1-1; D possibly corresponds to TRBD1 (6 bases). Germline V gene data show CDR1 as SGHVS and CDR2 as FNYEAQ. This CDR3 comprises 17 residues. Trimming took off 1 base at V and 4 bases at J, with 19 bases between the two ends. Here the CDR3 reads CASSLDAPGGWGTEAFF. The CDR3 DNA is TGTGCCAGCAGCTTAGATGCGCCTGGGGGCTGGGGCACTGAAGCTTTCTTT.

The table lists this clone with a few counts. The rearrangement joins TRBV9 to TRBJ1-3; D call uncertain. Trimming shortened V by 4 bases and J by 0 bases, and 11 bases separated the two germline ends. From germline, CDR1 is SGDLS and CDR2 YYNGEE. The CDR3 spans 15 residues. The CDR3 loop reads CASSPRLASGNTIYF. CDR3 DNA: TGTGCCAGCAGCCCTCGGTTAGCCTCTGGAAACACCATATATTTT. Combining the CDR3 with reference TRBV9 and TRBJ1-3 gives the whole variable domain DSGVTQTPKHLITATGQRVTLRCSPRSGDLSVYWYQQSLDQGLQFLIQYYNGEERAKGNILERFSAQQFPDLHSELNLSSLELGDSALYFCASSPRLASGNTIYFGEGSWLTVV.

V and J are TRBV7-6 and TRBJ2-1; TRBD2 aligns across 8 bases. J was trimmed by 6 bases and V by 4 bases; bases with no gene match: 14. Germline V lookup: CDR1 SGHVS, CDR2 FNYEAQ. The CDR3 is 17 residues long. DNA of the CDR3: TGTGCCAGCAGCTCCCCGGGGGGGACTAGGGTGATCAATGAGCAGTTCTTC. Protein sequence: CASSSPGGTRVINEQFF.

This chain joins TRBV12-3 or TRBV12-4 and TRBJ2-7; TRBD1 is a possible D gene (6 bases). The V end lost 3 bases, the J end lost 5 bases, and 8 bases lay between the germline ends. The CDR3 runs 12 residues. The CDR3 spells CASSFTGHEQYF. The CDR3 DNA reads as TGTGCCAGCAGTTTTACAGGGCACGAGCAGTACTTC.

The rearrangement joins TRBV5-5 to TRBJ2-7; D not resolved. Per germline, CDR1 SGHKS and CDR2 YYEKEE (reference sequence). V gave up 0 bases and J gave up 0 bases, with 7 bases separating them. The CDR3 is 14 residues long. CDR3 DNA: TGTGCCAGCAGCTTGGCGCAAGCCTCCTACGAGCAGTACTTC. Protein: CASSLAQASYEQYF. Based on the CDR3 plus reference TRBV5-5 and TRBJ2-7, the full variable domain is DAGVTQSPTHLIKTRGQQVTLRCSPISGHKSVSWYQQVLGQGPQFIFQYYEKEERGRGNFPDRFSARQFPNYSSELNVNALLLGDSALYLCASSLAQASYEQYFGPGTRLTVT.

V usage is TRBV19 and J usage is TRBJ2-1; perhaps TRBD2 as D (7 bases). Germline V lookup: CDR1 LNHDA, CDR2 SQIVND (reference sequence). Between the trimmed V and J ends, which lost 8 bases and 0 bases, there was a span of 14 bases. This CDR3 is 15 amino acids long. DNA of the CDR3: TGTGCCAGTGGGAGGGGGGGAAGCTCCTACAATGAGCAGTTCTTC. Translated: CASGRGGSSYNEQFF.